One sample yielded the 21 T cell receptor beta chains listed below, sequenced in a study of control samples from healthy donors and cancer patients. Libraries were prepared by immunoSEQ multiplex PCR; TCRdb keeps only in-frame clonotypes and omits some of them. The sample has 200,000 or so clones, about 90% seen once. The specimen was blood. The source of these receptors is a man aged 25 to 45 in good health.

The chain employs TRBV5-1 and TRBJ1-1; 7 bases agree with TRBD1. This CDR3 is 15 amino acids long. With V trimmed by 0 bases and J by 6 bases, 8 bases remained unmatched. Germline CDR1 is SGHRS and CDR2 is YFSETQ. CDR3 in DNA: TGCGCCAGCAGCTTGGCAACAGGGGTCGTCGCTGAAGCTTTCTTT. Translation gives CASSLATGVVAEAFF.

CDR3 in amino acids: CASSYERDSYEQYF. For the CDR3, the DNA is TGTGCCAGCAGCTATGAACGGGACTCCTACGAGCAGTACTTC. The chain carries TRBV5-6 and TRBJ2-7; maybe TRBD2 (5 bases). The CDR3 totals 14 residues. CDR1 SGHDT and CDR2 YYEEEE come from the germline V gene. V was clipped by 3 bases and J by 0 bases, with 10 bases between them. The full variable domain, rest sourced from reference TRBV5-6 and TRBJ2-7, is DAGVTQSPTHLIKTRGQQVTLRCSPKSGHDTVSWYQQALGQGPQFIFQYYEEEERQRGNFPDRFSGHQFPNYSSELNVNALLLGDSALYLCASSYERDSYEQYFGPGTRLTVT.

The J gene is TRBJ1-3, the V gene TRBV18; no reliable D call. This CDR3 has 16 residues. Trimming stripped 2 bases from V and 2 bases from J, with 13 bases between. CDR1 is KGHSH and CDR2 is LQKENI in the germline V gene. DNA for the CDR3: TGTGCCAGCTCACCAGCAGTATCGGGGACTGGAAACACCATATATTTT. As protein: CASSPAVSGTGNTIYF.

The J gene is TRBJ1-5, the V gene TRBV19; D is perhaps TRBD1 (6 bases). V was trimmed by 7 bases and J by 0 bases, leaving 13 bases between them. The CDR3 is made up of 15 amino acids. Germline V lookup: CDR1 LNHDA, CDR2 SQIVND (reference sequence). CDR3 protein: CASTRQVYSNQPQHF. DNA of the CDR3: TGTGCCAGTACCCGACAGGTCTATAGCAATCAGCCCCAGCATTTT.

The chain employs TRBV12-3 or TRBV12-4 and TRBJ1-1; the D gene is possibly TRBD1 (5 bases). V dropped 3 bases and J dropped 4 bases, with 6 bases sitting between them. This CDR3 has 12 amino acids. The CDR3 loop reads CASSLGPTEAFF. The CDR3, as DNA: TGTGCCAGCAGTTTGGGACCCACTGAAGCTTTCTTT.

This clone was recorded once. V is TRBV6-2 or TRBV6-3 and J is TRBJ1-5, with TRBD1 identical over 7 bases. J gave up 7 bases and V 5 bases, and 8 bases lay outside the gene matches. CDR1 and CDR2 from the germline V gene are MNHEY and SVGEGT. The CDR3 runs 14 residues. The CDR3 reads CASSRTGLGQPQHF. The CDR3, as DNA: TGTGCCAGCAGTCGGACAGGCCTCGGACAGCCCCAGCATTTT.

J is TRBJ2-7 and V is TRBV3-1 (or the pseudogene TRBV3-2), with TRBD2 identical over 8 bases. Germline V gene lookup returns CDR1 LGHDT and CDR2 YNNKEL (reference sequence). The CDR3 sequence is 14 residues long. Germline trimming cut 4 bases from V and 5 bases from J; bases unmatched to any gene: 7. The CDR3 sequence: CASSLRGGLDEQYF. CDR3 DNA: TGTGCCAGCAGCCTCCGGGGGGGGCTGGACGAGCAGTACTTC.

This rearrangement joins TRBV5-7 to TRBJ1-5; no clear D. TRBV5-7 is reported as an ORF; its role is uncertain. Trimming left V 0 bases short and J 2 bases short, with 9 bases between. The length of the CDR3 is 15 residues. This CDR3 is CASSLVFQCNQPQHF. The DNA for the CDR3 is TGTGCCAGCAGCTTGGTATTCCAGTGCAATCAGCCCCAGCATTTT.

This sequence joins TRBV19 and TRBJ1-5; D is possibly TRBD1 (5 bases). Germline CDR1 is LNHDA and CDR2 is SQIVND (reference sequence). The CDR3 runs to 15 residues. V lost 5 bases and J 2 bases, leaving 13 bases between the germline ends. This CDR3 reads CASSGAGGRNQPQHF. DNA for the CDR3: TGTGCCAGTAGTGGGGCCGGGGGTCGCAATCAGCCCCAGCATTTT.

The chain uses TRBV9 and TRBJ2-3; D is uncertain. Trimming left V 0 bases short and J 0 bases short, with 8 bases between. Germline loops: CDR1 SGDLS, CDR2 YYNGEE. The CDR3 is 15 amino acids. The CDR3 nucleotides are TGTGCCAGCAGCGTAGTCGGAACTAGCACAGATACGCAGTATTTT. This codes for CASSVVGTSTDTQYF.

The rearrangement joins TRBV19 to TRBJ2-3; the D is unclear. Trimming stripped 4 bases from V and 0 bases from J, with 8 bases between. The CDR3 totals 14 residues. In germline, CDR1 is LNHDA, CDR2 SQIVND (reference sequence). CDR3 DNA sequence: TGTGCCAGTAGTACCCCCGATAGCACAGATACGCAGTATTTT. It yields the protein CASSTPDSTDTQYF.

This clone has a single count. This sequence joins TRBV18 and TRBJ2-4; possible D gene TRBD1, 6 bases. The CDR3 length is 14 residues. Germline assignment: CDR1 KGHSH and CDR2 LQKENI. V was cut by 2 bases and J by 8 bases, with 13 bases left in between. DNA of the CDR3: TGTGCCAGCTCACCAAGTATCAGGGGTGACATTCAGTACTTC. Protein: CASSPSIRGDIQYF.

Only one count was recorded for this clone. The chain couples TRBV5-1 to TRBJ1-1, with TRBD1 identical over 9 bases. V was pared by 4 bases and J by 1 base, with 11 bases of the junction left unmatched. The CDR3 is made up of 17 amino acids. Germline CDR1 reads SGHRS; CDR2 reads YFSETQ. The CDR3 DNA reads as TGCGCCAGCAGCCCCAGTCAAGGGGGACAGGGGAACACTGAAGCTTTCTTT. This codes for CASSPSQGGQGNTEAFF.

The chain has TRBV4-2 and TRBJ2-1; D remains unclear. Per germline, CDR1 LGHNA and CDR2 YNFKEQ. V gave up 1 base and J gave up 9 bases, with 7 bases separating them. This CDR3 comprises 12 residues. Here the CDR3 reads CASSQGDGEQFF. CDR3 DNA sequence: TGTGCCAGCAGCCAAGGAGATGGTGAGCAGTTCTTC.

The chain recombines TRBV28 with TRBJ1-2, with D perhaps TRBD1 (6 bases). The CDR3 spans 16 residues. The ends were cut back, 6 bases at V and 4 bases at J, with 21 bases in the middle. Germline CDR1 is MDHEN and CDR2 is SYDVKM. The CDR3 sequence: CASSVTRQASAYGYTF. The CDR3 DNA follows: TGTGCCAGCAGCGTGACCCGACAGGCGTCGGCCTATGGCTACACCTTC.

The rearrangement joins TRBV4-1 to TRBJ1-2; D ambiguous. Germline values: CDR1 MGHRA, CDR2 YSYEKL. The CDR3 consists of 15 residues. The V end was cut by 4 bases, the J end by 5 bases, with 17 bases between. CDR3 protein: CASSPSGTAVYGYTF. The CDR3 DNA sequence: TGCGCCAGCAGCCCCTCGGGTACAGCCGTGTATGGCTACACCTTC.

This clone was seen more than once but under ten times. The chain recombines TRBV10-1 with TRBJ1-1; D may be TRBD1 (6 bases). The CDR3 loop spans 13 amino acids. Trimming left V 5 bases short and J 4 bases short, with 11 bases between. Germline lookup yields CDR1 WNHNN and CDR2 SYGVQD (reference sequence). DNA of the CDR3: TGCGCCAGCAGTCCACAGGGAATCACTGAAGCTTTCTTT. The encoded protein is CASSPQGITEAFF.

The chain uses TRBV5-1 and TRBJ2-2; 11 bases map to TRBD2. Germline CDR1 SGHRS, CDR2 YFSETQ. Germline trimming cut 4 bases from V and 0 bases from J; bases unmatched to any gene: 2. CDR3 length: 16 amino acids. The CDR3 region is CASSPTSGANTGELFF. The DNA for the CDR3 is TGCGCCAGCAGCCCGACTAGCGGGGCGAACACCGGGGAGCTGTTTTTT.

The J gene is TRBJ1-5, the V gene TRBV20-1; TRBD1 might be the D (6 bases). The CDR3 runs to 15 residues. In germline, CDR1 is DFQATT, CDR2 SNEGSKA (reference sequence). Trimming shortened V by 3 bases and J by 4 bases, and 16 bases separated the two germline ends. The DNA of the CDR3 is TGCAGTGCTAGTAGGGGGGCAAGACAAAATCAGCCCCAGCATTTT. This gives the protein CSASRGARQNQPQHF.

This chain connects TRBV4-1 to TRBJ2-3, with TRBD2 identical over 9 bases. Unmatched junction bases numbered 6, after V lost 1 base and J lost 1 base. Germline V gene sequence: CDR1 MGHRA, CDR2 YSYEKL. This CDR3 comprises 17 residues. The CDR3 nucleotides read TGCGCCAGCAGCCAAGTTGGGAGCGGGGGGCGCACAGATACGCAGTATTTT. This gives the protein CASSQVGSGGRTDTQYF.

The gene calls are TRBV18 and TRBJ1-4; D is unclear. Germline loops: CDR1 KGHSH, CDR2 LQKENI. This CDR3 contains 14 residues. V shed 1 base and J shed 8 bases, with 11 bases lying between them. The CDR3 loop is CASSPRRLGEKLFF. CDR3 DNA: TGTGCCAGCTCACCACGCAGGTTGGGGGAAAAACTGTTTTTT.